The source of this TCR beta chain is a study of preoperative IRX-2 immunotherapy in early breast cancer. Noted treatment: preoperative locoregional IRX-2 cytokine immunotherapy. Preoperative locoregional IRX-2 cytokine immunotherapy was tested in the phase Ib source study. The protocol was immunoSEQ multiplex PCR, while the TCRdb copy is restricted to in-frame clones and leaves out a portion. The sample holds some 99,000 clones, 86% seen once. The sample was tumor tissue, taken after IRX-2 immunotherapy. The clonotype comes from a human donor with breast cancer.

The CDR3 sequence is CASSVDRGRPNEKLFF. The CDR3 bases are TGCGCCAGCAGCGTTGACAGGGGGAGGCCTAATGAAAAACTGTTTTTT. The J gene is TRBJ1-4, the V gene TRBV5-1; 9 positions match TRBD1. This CDR3 comprises 16 residues. Germline-derived CDR1 and CDR2 are SGHRS and YFSETQ. Losses at the gene ends were 4 bases for V and 3 bases for J; bases not matched to a gene: 7.